A selection of T cell receptor beta chains follows, all from one sample in a study of blood T cell repertoires in COVID-19. Using immunoSEQ multiplex PCR, the repertoire was profiled, and TCRdb retains in-frame clones only, with some absent. The sample shows 330,000 or so clones, roughly 86% of them seen only once. Sequenced sample: peripheral blood. The receptors were gathered from a man aged 25-45 years with COVID-19, enrolled during active disease. Both conserved end residues are part of each CDR3. A D gene is named only where the DNA matches it firmly. Clone size is not always given. Where it is, it says once, few, many or a class for expanded clones.

TRBJ1-5	15	NA	NA	TRBV10-3	CAISDVRQPNQPQHF	TGTGCCATCAGTGACGTACGACAGCCCAATCAGCCCCAGCATTTT
TRBJ1-1	15	NA	TRBD1	TRBV6-5	CASIRTGGSNTEAFF	TGTGCCAGCATAAGGACAGGGGGCAGTAACACTGAAGCTTTCTTT
TRBJ1-1	14	NA	NA	TRBV5-1	CASSFRGLNTEAFF	TGCGCCAGCAGCTTTAGGGGCCTGAACACTGAAGCTTTCTTT
TRBJ2-1	15	once	TRBD1	TRBV5-6	CASSLPGTGPNEQFF	TGTGCCAGCAGCCTCCCCGGGACAGGGCCGAATGAGCAGTTCTTC
TRBJ1-1	12	NA	NA	TRBV11-2	CASSLATGEAFF	TGTGCCAGCAGCTTAGCAACAGGTGAAGCTTTCTTT
TRBJ2-2	15	few	TRBD2	TRBV10-2	CASMSSGGNTGELFF	TGCGCCAGCATGTCGAGCGGGGGGAACACCGGGGAGCTGTTTTTT
TRBJ1-1	14	once	TRBD1	TRBV5-1	CASSARGVGTEAFF	TGCGCCAGCAGCGCCAGGGGGGTAGGCACTGAAGCTTTCTTT
TRBJ2-1	17	NA	NA	TRBV24-1	CATSPSSGFHSYNEQFF	TGTGCCACCAGTCCCTCAAGCGGGTTTCACTCCTACAATGAGCAGTTCTTC
TRBJ1-2	15	NA	NA	TRBV6-5	CASSTGGALTYGYTF	TGTGCCAGCAGCACCGGGGGGGCCCTCACCTATGGCTACACCTTC
TRBJ1-3	13	NA	NA	TRBV18	CASSPDTGNTIYF	TGTGCCAGCTCACCGGACACTGGAAACACCATATATTTT
TRBJ2-5	16	few	TRBD2	TRBV5-1	CASKSPLAGERETQYF	TGCGCCAGCAAATCCCCCCTAGCGGGAGAAAGAGAGACCCAGTACTTC
TRBJ2-7	14	NA	NA	TRBV18	CASSPQPASYEQYF	TGTGCCAGCTCACCACAACCAGCGTCCTACGAGCAGTACTTC
TRBJ1-2	16	NA	TRBD1	TRBV28	CASSSRTGGALGGYTF	TGTGCCAGCAGTTCCAGGACAGGGGGCGCATTGGGCGGCTACACCTTC
TRBJ1-2	15	NA	NA	TRBV3-1/TRBV3-2	CASSQDPGGWYGYTF	TGTGCCAGCAGCCAAGACCCAGGAGGATGGTATGGCTACACCTTC
TRBJ2-3	16	NA	NA	TRBV4-2	CASSQGQGLSTDTQYF	TGTGCCAGCAGCCAAGGCCAGGGGCTATCCACAGATACGCAGTATTTT
TRBJ2-5	17	NA	TRBD2	TRBV4-2	CASSQDVAGTGQETQYF	TGTGCCAGCAGCCAAGATGTAGCGGGGACTGGCCAAGAGACCCAGTACTTC
TRBJ2-5	16	NA	NA	TRBV5-1	CASPKLPSGVEETQYF	TGCGCCAGCCCTAAGCTCCCCTCAGGGGTAGAAGAGACCCAGTACTTC
TRBJ2-1	11	NA	NA	TRBV20-1	CSARDINEQFF	TGCAGTGCTAGAGACATCAATGAGCAGTTCTTC
TRBJ2-3	17	NA	TRBD2	TRBV9	CASSVQPSGRSTDTQYF	TGTGCCAGCAGCGTACAGCCTAGCGGGAGGAGCACAGATACGCAGTATTTT
TRBJ2-2	16	NA	TRBD1	TRBV5-1	CASSFLRDSGTGELFF	TGCGCCAGCAGCTTCCTCCGGGACAGCGGCACCGGGGAGCTGTTTTTT
TRBJ2-1	14	NA	TRBD2	TRBV2	CAISGRAMINEQFF	TGTGCCATTAGCGGGAGGGCCATGATCAATGAGCAGTTCTTC
TRBJ2-2	14	NA	TRBD1	TRBV5-1	CASSLNRGAGELFF	TGCGCCAGCAGCTTAAACAGGGGGGCCGGGGAGCTGTTTTTT
TRBJ1-1	15	NA	NA	TRBV7-2	CASSLGRGAGLEAFF	TGTGCCAGCAGCTTAGGGAGGGGAGCGGGGCTTGAAGCTTTCTTT
TRBJ2-2	13	NA	NA	TRBV3-1/TRBV3-2	CASSLWGAGELFF	TGTGCCAGCAGCCTTTGGGGCGCCGGGGAGCTGTTTTTT
TRBJ1-2	14	NA	NA	TRBV7-3	CASSPGASNYGYTF	TGTGCCAGCAGCCCAGGGGCATCTAACTATGGCTACACCTTC
TRBJ1-2	13	NA	NA	TRBV7-8	CASSQNERDGYTF	TGTGCCAGCAGCCAAAACGAGCGGGATGGCTACACCTTC
TRBJ1-5	13	NA	NA	TRBV30	CAWSVPGDQPQHF	TGTGCCTGGAGTGTTCCAGGGGATCAGCCCCAGCATTTT
TRBJ2-1	15	NA	TRBD1	TRBV5-1	CASSLSGQGKNEQFF	TGCGCCAGCAGCTTGTCGGGACAGGGGAAAAATGAGCAGTTCTTC
TRBJ1-4	16	NA	TRBD1	TRBV6-5	CASSYSRGTTNEKLFF	TGTGCCAGCAGTTACTCCAGGGGGACAACTAATGAAAAACTGTTTTTT
TRBJ2-1	16	NA	TRBD1	TRBV24-1	CATSDPGTGTYNEQFF	TGTGCCACCAGTGACCCCGGGACAGGGACCTACAATGAGCAGTTCTTC
TRBJ1-2	11	NA	NA	TRBV7-9	CASSSFLPHTF	TGTGCCAGCAGTTCCTTTCTTCCCCACACCTTC
TRBJ2-1	11	NA	NA	TRBV7-9	CASSLSEKQFF	TGTGCCAGCAGCTTATCGGAGAAGCAGTTCTTC
TRBJ2-3	17	NA	NA	TRBV7-8	CASSLATGGGSTDTQYF	TGTGCCAGCAGCTTGGCCACCGGGGGTGGGAGCACAGATACGCAGTATTTT
TRBJ2-7	16	NA	TRBD2	TRBV5-4	CASSVTSGRAVYEQYF	TGTGCCAGCAGCGTCACTAGCGGGAGGGCCGTCTACGAGCAGTACTTC
TRBJ2-3	13	NA	TRBD2	TRBV28	CASSLGEGDTQYF	TGTGCCAGCAGTTTGGGGGAGGGAGATACGCAGTATTTT
TRBJ2-3	15	NA	TRBD1	TRBV2	CASSDRTGATDTQYF	TGTGCCAGCAGTGATAGGACAGGGGCCACAGATACGCAGTATTTT
TRBJ2-4	16	NA	NA	TRBV5-4	CASSLGLDSAKNIQYF	TGTGCCAGCAGCTTGGGCCTCGACTCTGCCAAAAACATTCAGTACTTC
TRBJ2-7	13	NA	NA	TRBV15	CATSRDGGHMEYF	TGTGCCACCAGCAGAGATGGGGGCCATATGGAGTACTTC
TRBJ1-1	13	NA	NA	TRBV7-6	CASSWGENTEAFF	TGTGCCAGCAGCTGGGGAGAGAACACTGAAGCTTTCTTT